The 18 T cell receptor beta chains below come from one sample, sequenced in a study of response to subunit inactivated influenza vaccine. TCRdb recomputed calls from the RT-PCR reads with MiXCR, one row per CDR3 protein. The sample carries about 650,000 distinct CDR3 sequences, around 16% recorded once. The sequenced sample was PBMCs from blood, obtained roughly 12 days after vaccination. Receptors originate from a man aged 45-60 years who received an inactivated influenza vaccine.

The V gene is TRBV29-1, the J gene TRBJ2-2; D uncertain. This CDR3 spans 13 amino acids. Germline V gene sequence: CDR1 SQVTM, CDR2 ANQGSEA. Trimming removed 4 bases at V and 6 bases at J, with 12 bases between. Here the CDR3 reads CSVVRSSSGELFF. For the CDR3, the DNA is TGCAGCGTTGTTAGGAGTAGCTCCGGGGAGCTGTTTTTT.

This clonotype was detected ten times or more. V usage is TRBV20-1 and J usage is TRBJ2-7, with D perhaps matching TRBD1 (5 bases). V shed 3 bases and J shed 6 bases, with 15 bases lying between them. CDR3 length: 13 amino acids. CDR1 DFQATT and CDR2 SNEGSKA come from the germline V gene (reference sequence). The CDR3 here is CSARSGFLFEQYF. The CDR3 coding sequence is TGCAGTGCTAGGTCAGGGTTCCTTTTCGAGCAGTACTTC.

This clonotype was observed a handful of times. CDR3 in amino acids: CASNEQGRSGELFF. The CDR3 DNA reads as TGTGCCAGCAACGAACAGGGGAGGAGCGGGGAGCTGTTTTTT. The chain is built from TRBV3-1 and TRBJ2-2, with a weak D call TRBD1 (7 bases). The CDR3 is made up of 14 amino acids. Germline CDR1 reads LGHDT; CDR2 reads YNNKEL (reference sequence). Trimming pared 7 bases from V and 7 bases from J, leaving 16 bases between.

This clonotype appeared many times. The V gene is TRBV7-2, the J gene TRBJ2-5; TRBD2 matches 14 bases. The V gene end was trimmed by 1 base and the J gene end by 6 bases; junction bases not matched to a gene: 4. The CDR3 has 16 residues. Germline-derived CDR1 and CDR2 are SGHTA and FQGNSA. In DNA form, the CDR3 reads TGTGCCAGCAGCTTAGGAGGGACTAGCGGGAGTAAGACCCAGTACTTC. It yields the protein CASSLGGTSGSKTQYF.

This clonotype was observed at least ten times. The CDR3 spells CSVGQGRGIQYF. CDR3 sequence (DNA): TGCAGCGTTGGACAGGGAAGGGGCATTCAGTACTTC. The rearrangement uses TRBV29-1 and TRBJ2-4; 7 bases are shared with TRBD1. The CDR3 spans 12 residues. Trimming at V came to 4 bases and at J to 9 bases, leaving 6 bases not matched to a gene. Per the germline V gene, CDR1 is SQVTM and CDR2 is ANQGSEA.

This clonotype appeared many times. The rearrangement links TRBV12-3 or TRBV12-4 to TRBJ2-7; a possible D gene is TRBD2 (6 bases). Trimming removed 2 bases at V and 0 bases at J, with 8 bases between. This CDR3 comprises 14 residues. In DNA, the CDR3 is TGTGCCAGCAGTTTATACGGGAGCTCCTACGAGCAGTACTTC. Amino acid sequence: CASSLYGSSYEQYF.

In its sample, this clonotype was seen a few times. The chain carries TRBV7-9 and TRBJ2-2; possible D gene TRBD2, 6 bases. Germline values: CDR1 SEHNR, CDR2 FQNEAQ (reference sequence). The germline V and J ends were trimmed by 4 bases and 6 bases, with 15 bases remaining between them. The CDR3 consists of 15 residues. The CDR3 nucleotides read TGTGCCAGCAGCTCCTGGGACTTGGCGTCCGGGGAGCTGTTTTTT. Encoded protein: CASSSWDLASGELFF.

The CDR3 coding sequence is TGCAGTGCGCAACAGGGGGTCGACTATGGCTACACCTTC. Encoded protein: CSAQQGVDYGYTF. The J gene is TRBJ1-2, the V gene TRBV20-1; 8 positions agree with TRBD1. The length of the CDR3 is 13 residues. J was trimmed by 3 bases and V by 6 bases; bases with no gene match: 6. The V gene's germline CDR1 is DFQATT and CDR2 SNEGSKA (reference sequence).

This chain uses TRBV5-1 with TRBJ2-3; 8 nucleotides align to TRBD2. Germline CDR1 reads SGHRS; CDR2 reads YFSETQ. This CDR3 spans 18 amino acids. After removal of 4 bases from V and 2 bases from J, the junction contained 15 bases not matched to a gene. CDR3 sequence reads: CASSKPSTAGGLTDTQYF. In DNA form, the CDR3 reads TGCGCCAGCAGCAAACCGTCGACCGCGGGGGGACTCACAGATACGCAGTATTTT. Supplemented by reference TRBV5-1 and TRBJ2-3, the full variable domain reads KAGVTQTPRYLIKTRGQQVTLSCSPISGHRSVSWYQQTPGQGLQFLFEYFSETQRNKGNFPGRFSGRQFSNSRSEMNVSTLELGDSALYLCASSKPSTAGGLTDTQYFGPGTRLTVL.

The chain couples TRBV4-3 to TRBJ2-2, with D perhaps matching TRBD2 (7 bases). Germline assignment: CDR1 LGHNA and CDR2 YSLEER. Trimming took off 0 bases at V and 4 bases at J, with 12 bases between the two ends. The CDR3 runs to 16 residues. The CDR3 sequence: CASSQDGGRVTGELFF. The CDR3 bases are TGCGCCAGCAGCCAAGACGGGGGGCGCGTCACCGGGGAGCTGTTTTTT.

The chain recombines TRBV5-1 with TRBJ1-1; TRBD1 matches 9 bases. This CDR3 comprises 15 residues. Trimming cost V 4 bases and J 4 bases; bases outside gene matches: 8. CDR1 is SGHRS and CDR2 is YFSETQ in the germline V gene. CDR3 sequence: CASSPGDRGGTEAFF. For the CDR3, the DNA is TGCGCCAGCAGCCCCGGAGACAGGGGGGGCACTGAAGCTTTCTTT.

Only a few counts were recorded for this clonotype. The V gene is TRBV29-1, the J gene TRBJ2-3, with 8 bases that match TRBD1. The germline V gene has CDR1 SQVTM and CDR2 ANQGSEA. This CDR3 spans 15 amino acids. The V and J ends lost 4 bases and 0 bases, in that order; junction bases with no gene match: 6. CDR3 in DNA: TGCAGCGTTGCCCGGGGACAGGCTAGCACAGATACGCAGTATTTT. The encoded protein is CSVARGQASTDTQYF.

In this sample, this clonotype turned up a few times. The CDR3, as DNA: TGTGCCATCAGTAGCGGGGGGGCCGTTAATGAGCAGTTCTTC. Its protein is CAISSGGAVNEQFF. This sequence joins TRBV10-3 and TRBJ2-1; 10 bases map to TRBD2. This CDR3 has 14 residues. Germline-derived CDR1 and CDR2 are ENHRY and SYGVKD. Trimming cost V 5 bases and J 7 bases; bases outside gene matches: 5.

J is TRBJ2-5 and V is TRBV4-3; 10 bases map to TRBD1. Germline lookup yields CDR1 LGHNA and CDR2 YSLEER. V gave up 2 bases and J gave up 5 bases; unmatched junction bases: 5. The CDR3 runs to 15 residues. The DNA of the CDR3 is TGCGCCAGCAGCCAAAAAGGGACAGGGGTGGAGACCCAGTACTTC. Protein: CASSQKGTGVETQYF.

This chain uses TRBV20-1 with TRBJ2-7; 11 positions agree with TRBD2. Germline CDR1 is DFQATT and CDR2 is SNEGSKA (reference sequence). V lost 5 bases to trimming and J lost 5 bases; unmatched junction nucleotides: 5. This CDR3 has 13 residues. CDR3 in amino acids: CSALTSGGHEQYF. The DNA for the CDR3 is TGCAGTGCTTTAACTAGCGGGGGTCACGAGCAGTACTTC.

J is TRBJ2-1 and V is TRBV20-1, with 7 positions matching TRBD2. The CDR3 has 14 amino acids. Germline CDR1 DFQATT, CDR2 SNEGSKA (reference sequence). The V gene end was trimmed by 6 bases and the J gene end by 1 base; junction bases not matched to a gene: 6. This CDR3 reads CSAREAGSYNEQFF. The CDR3 DNA sequence: TGCAGTGCCCGTGAAGCGGGGTCCTACAATGAGCAGTTCTTC.

The rearrangement links TRBV7-2 to TRBJ2-5; no clear D gene. V was trimmed by 4 bases and J by 3 bases, leaving 6 bases between them. In germline, CDR1 is SGHTA, CDR2 FQGNSA. The CDR3 consists of 12 residues. CDR3 sequence reads: CASSWNKETQYF. CDR3 in DNA: TGTGCCAGCAGCTGGAATAAAGAGACCCAGTACTTC. The full variable domain, completed using reference TRBV7-2 and TRBJ2-5, is GAGVSQSPSNKVTEKGKDVELRCDPISGHTALYWYRQSLGQGLEFLIYFQGNSAPDKSGLPSDRFSAERTGGSVSTLTIQRTQQEDSAVYLCASSWNKETQYFGPGTRLLVL.

This clonotype was seen many times. This chain joins TRBV5-1 and TRBJ2-3, with 10 bases identical to TRBD1. Losses at the gene ends were 4 bases for V and 6 bases for J; bases not matched to a gene: 5. CDR1 is SGHRS and CDR2 is YFSETQ in the germline V gene. The CDR3 is made up of 14 amino acids. In DNA, the CDR3 is TGCGCCAGCAGCCCCGGGACAGGGGCCGATACGCAGTATTTT. Protein: CASSPGTGADTQYF.